The next 11 T cell receptor beta chains were all read from a single sample in a study of blood T cell repertoires in COVID-19. Only in-frame clones appear in the TCRdb table, and some are missing; sequencing was by immunoSEQ multiplex PCR. Counted here are under 200,000 clones, 82% occurring once; the ten biggest clones make up approximately 7.8%. Sequences were obtained from peripheral blood. The receptors were gathered from a woman aged 55-69 years with COVID-19, enrolled during active disease.

The chain combines TRBV19 with TRBJ1-5; no reliable D call. Trimming shortened V by 4 bases and J by 0 bases, and 10 bases separated the two germline ends. CDR1 and CDR2 from the germline V gene are LNHDA and SQIVND (reference sequence). The CDR3 contains 15 residues. In DNA, the CDR3 is TGTGCCAGTAGTAGCTTCGGAGCTAGCAATCAGCCCCAGCATTTT. Its protein is CASSSFGASNQPQHF.

This chain joins TRBV27 and TRBJ1-6; TRBD1 matches at 7 bases. The V and J ends lost 2 bases and 11 bases, in that order; junction bases with no gene match: 9. CDR1 and CDR2 (germline): MNHEY, SMNVEV (reference sequence). This CDR3 comprises 15 residues. The CDR3: CASSLTRDRQTPLHF. DNA for the CDR3: TGTGCCAGCAGTTTAACCCGGGACAGACAAACACCCCTCCACTTT.

The V call is TRBV5-4, the J call TRBJ1-1, with 7 bases matching TRBD1. The CDR3 consists of 14 residues. V dropped 3 bases and J dropped 3; count of bases not matched to a gene: 5. Germline V gives CDR1 SGHNT, CDR2 YYREEE (reference sequence). The CDR3 here is CASSSTGSYTEAFF. CDR3 sequence (DNA): TGTGCCAGCAGCTCGACAGGGTCCTACACTGAAGCTTTCTTT.

The J gene is TRBJ2-2, the V gene TRBV7-6; D not certain. V was clipped by 4 bases and J by 3 bases, with 3 bases between them. Germline V gene data show CDR1 as SGHVS and CDR2 as FNYEAQ. The CDR3 consists of 12 residues. The CDR3 bases are TGTGCCAGCAGCTCTTACACCGGGGAGCTGTTTTTT. It yields the protein CASSSYTGELFF. Variable domain in full (rest from reference TRBV7-6 and TRBJ2-2): GAGVSQSPRYKVTKRGQDVALRCDPISGHVSLYWYRQALGQGPEFLTYFNYEAQQDKSGLPNDRFSAERPEGSISTLTIQRTEQRDSAMYRCASSSYTGELFFGEGSRLTVL.

The rearrangement uses TRBV19 and TRBJ2-1, with a tentative D call TRBD1 (7 bases). The CDR3 has 16 residues. The ends were cut back, 3 bases at V and 8 bases at J, with 20 bases in the middle. Germline CDR1 and CDR2: LNHDA and SQIVND (reference sequence). The CDR3 region is CASSIIGQGGQDEQFF. CDR3 nucleotides: TGTGCCAGTAGTATTATAGGGCAGGGGGGTCAAGATGAGCAGTTCTTC. Complete variable domain (other parts from reference TRBV19 and TRBJ2-1): DGGITQSPKYLFRKEGQNVTLSCEQNLNHDAMYWYRQDPGQGLRLIYYSQIVNDFQKGDIAEGYSVSREKKESFPLTVTSAQKNPTAFYLCASSIIGQGGQDEQFFGPGTRLTVL.

The chain has TRBV3-1 (or the pseudogene TRBV3-2) and TRBJ1-4, with TRBD1 matching over 7 bases. The V gene's germline CDR1 is LGHDT and CDR2 YNNKEL (reference sequence). This CDR3 spans 15 amino acids. J gave up 8 bases and V 5 bases, and 11 bases lay outside the gene matches. CDR3 residues: CASSERLTGSEKLFF. The CDR3 DNA follows: TGTGCCAGCAGCGAAAGACTGACAGGGTCCGAAAAACTGTTTTTT.

This clone has only a few counts. The chain has TRBV11-3 and TRBJ2-3; D unresolved. In germline, CDR1 is SGHNT, CDR2 YENEEA. The CDR3 runs 14 residues. V lost 8 bases to trimming and J lost 5 bases, with 17 bases between them. The CDR3 here is CASSKSPLEDTQYF. The CDR3, as DNA: TGTGCCAGCTCTAAGTCCCCCCTCGAAGATACGCAGTATTTT.

The chain employs TRBV6-5 and TRBJ2-5; 8 bases match TRBD2. J was trimmed by 5 bases and V by 0 bases; bases with no gene match: 8. Germline CDR1 is MNHEY and CDR2 is SVGAGI. The CDR3 length is 16 residues. The DNA of the CDR3 is TGTGCCAGCAGTTACTCTCCCGGGAGGGCCCTGGAGACCCAGTACTTC. Translated: CASSYSPGRALETQYF.

This chain connects TRBV18 to TRBJ1-4, with 9 positions matching TRBD1. Per the germline V gene, CDR1 is KGHSH and CDR2 is LQKENI. This CDR3 comprises 14 residues. J lost 8 bases, V lost 5 bases, and 6 bases had no gene match. The CDR3 reads CASSAYRGPEKLFF. CDR3 coding DNA: TGTGCCAGCTCAGCGTACAGGGGGCCCGAAAAACTGTTTTTT.

This chain joins TRBV6-1 and TRBJ1-2; D unresolved. V was trimmed by 1 base and J by 5 bases, leaving 8 bases between them. The CDR3 totals 13 residues. Germline assignment: CDR1 MNHNS and CDR2 SASEGT. The CDR3 here is CASSEVRGYGYTF. Written as DNA, the CDR3 is TGTGCCAGCAGTGAAGTACGGGGATATGGCTACACCTTC.

The chain recombines TRBV7-9 with TRBJ1-1; D not certain. Trimming took 1 base from V and 6 from J, leaving 15 bases between them. The CDR3 is 15 amino acids. CDR1 is SEHNR, CDR2 FQNEAQ, per germline (reference sequence). CDR3 DNA sequence: TGTGCCAGCAGCTTAGTCACCCGTCCGGAGTCTGAAGCTTTCTTT. This sequence encodes CASSLVTRPESEAFF.